This T cell receptor beta chain is from a study of T cell repertoires in cytomegalovirus infection. Via MiXCR, TCRdb re-called the reads, giving one row per CDR3 protein. The table shows roughly 230,000 distinct CDR3 sequences, with more than 15% occurring only once. CDR1 MNHEY and CDR2 SVGEGT come from the germline V gene. With 7 bases removed from V and 14 bases from J, the gap between germline ends came to 27 bases. The CDR3 has 15 amino acids. The sequence came from a human donor in good health (CMV status not recorded). Some clones in this sample may be carry-over from other donors' samples. This chain joins TRBV6-2 or TRBV6-3 and TRBJ2-1; D uncertain. Sequencing used CD8+ T cells from PBMCs. The CDR3 protein is CASTTPMTRVRLEFF. Written as DNA, the CDR3 is TGTGCCAGCACCACCCCGATGACCCGTGTTCGTTTGGAGTTCTTC.